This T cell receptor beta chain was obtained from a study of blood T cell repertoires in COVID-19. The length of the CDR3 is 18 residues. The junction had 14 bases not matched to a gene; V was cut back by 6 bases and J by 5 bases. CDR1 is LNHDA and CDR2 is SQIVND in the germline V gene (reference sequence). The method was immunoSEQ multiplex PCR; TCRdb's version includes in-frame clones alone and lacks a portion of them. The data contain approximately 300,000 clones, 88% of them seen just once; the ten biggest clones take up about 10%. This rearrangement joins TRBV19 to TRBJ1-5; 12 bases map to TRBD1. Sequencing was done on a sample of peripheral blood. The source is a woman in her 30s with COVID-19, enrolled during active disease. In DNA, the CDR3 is TGTGCCAGTAGGACCGGGACAGGGGGCATCCCTGGGGATCAGCCCCAGCATTTT. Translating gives CASRTGTGGIPGDQPQHF.